The rows below give T cell receptor beta chains drawn from one sample of a study of human T cells and chemical hapten exposure. TCRdb itself ran the RACE reads through MiXCR, one entry per CDR3 protein. The sample lists tens of thousands of distinct CDR3 sequences, 4.5% to 5.5% occurring once. Sequenced material: whole blood. Every receptor here comes from a human donor in good health. Some clones in this sample may be carry-over from other donors' samples. Both conserved end residues are part of each CDR3. D genes are given only for firm matches. Where a row states a size, it is once, few, many or the class of an expanded clone; other rows omit it.

V gene,J gene,clone size,D gene,CDR3 protein,CDR3 DNA
TRBV7-6,TRBJ2-3,-,-,CASSFNPDYTDTQYF,TGTGCCAGCAGCTTCAATCCTGACTACACAGATACGCAGTATTTT
TRBV11-1,TRBJ2-1,many,-,CASSLGVVGEQFF,TGTGCCAGCAGCTTGGGAGTGGTGGGTGAGCAGTTCTTC
TRBV7-9,TRBJ1-3,many,-,CASSLVLRGSGNTIYF,TGTGCCAGCAGCTTAGTCCTAAGGGGCTCTGGAAACACCATATATTTT
TRBV6-2/TRBV6-3,TRBJ1-5,many,TRBD1,CASSGTTGLSNQPQHF,TGTGCCAGCAGTGGGACGACAGGGCTTAGCAATCAGCCCCAGCATTTT
TRBV29-1,TRBJ2-7,-,-,CSIKGPLEQYF,TGCAGCATAAAGGGCCCCCTCGAGCAGTACTTC
TRBV15,TRBJ1-1,many,TRBD1,CATSKKGGPIATEAFF,TGTGCCACCAGCAAAAAAGGGGGCCCTATTGCCACTGAAGCTTTCTTT
TRBV6-5,TRBJ1-1,-,-,CASSYQGERVTEAFF,TGTGCCAGCAGTTATCAGGGTGAACGAGTCACTGAAGCTTTCTTT
TRBV7-2,TRBJ2-1,few,-,CASSLAGGEQFF,TGTGCCAGCAGCTTAGCCGGGGGTGAGCAGTTCTTC
TRBV20-1,TRBJ1-5,-,TRBD1,CSAWTGDQPQHF,TGCAGTGCTTGGACAGGGGATCAGCCCCAGCATTTT
TRBV6-5,TRBJ2-5,-,TRBD2,CASSYSFSGGGETQYF,TGTGCCAGCAGTTACTCGTTTAGCGGGGGGGGAGAGACCCAGTACTTC
TRBV30,TRBJ1-5,-,-,CAWSPGSNQPQHF,TGTGCCTGGAGTCCGGGGAGCAATCAGCCCCAGCATTTT
TRBV10-3,TRBJ1-2,many,-,CAIMGNTNYGYTF,TGTGCCATCATGGGGAACACAAACTATGGCTACACCTTC
TRBV12-3/TRBV12-4,TRBJ2-5,many,-,CASSSGPEETQYF,TGTGCCAGCAGTTCGGGACCAGAAGAGACCCAGTACTTC
TRBV18,TRBJ1-1,many,-,CASAAMGATEAFF,TGTGCCAGCGCTGCTATGGGGGCGACTGAAGCTTTCTTT
TRBV27,TRBJ2-2,-,TRBD1,CASSFSWTGRTGELFF,TGTGCCAGCAGTTTTAGTTGGACAGGGCGGACCGGGGAGCTGTTTTTT
TRBV6-1,TRBJ1-3,many,-,CASSETIGNTIYF,TGTGCCAGCAGTGAAACCATCGGAAACACCATATATTTT
TRBV6-2/TRBV6-3,TRBJ2-4,many,-,CASSTRDGKNIQYF,TGTGCCAGCAGCACAAGGGACGGGAAAAACATTCAGTACTTC
TRBV7-2,TRBJ2-7,many,-,CASSPPSPAYEQYF,TGTGCCAGCAGCCCCCCATCCCCCGCTTACGAGCAGTACTTC